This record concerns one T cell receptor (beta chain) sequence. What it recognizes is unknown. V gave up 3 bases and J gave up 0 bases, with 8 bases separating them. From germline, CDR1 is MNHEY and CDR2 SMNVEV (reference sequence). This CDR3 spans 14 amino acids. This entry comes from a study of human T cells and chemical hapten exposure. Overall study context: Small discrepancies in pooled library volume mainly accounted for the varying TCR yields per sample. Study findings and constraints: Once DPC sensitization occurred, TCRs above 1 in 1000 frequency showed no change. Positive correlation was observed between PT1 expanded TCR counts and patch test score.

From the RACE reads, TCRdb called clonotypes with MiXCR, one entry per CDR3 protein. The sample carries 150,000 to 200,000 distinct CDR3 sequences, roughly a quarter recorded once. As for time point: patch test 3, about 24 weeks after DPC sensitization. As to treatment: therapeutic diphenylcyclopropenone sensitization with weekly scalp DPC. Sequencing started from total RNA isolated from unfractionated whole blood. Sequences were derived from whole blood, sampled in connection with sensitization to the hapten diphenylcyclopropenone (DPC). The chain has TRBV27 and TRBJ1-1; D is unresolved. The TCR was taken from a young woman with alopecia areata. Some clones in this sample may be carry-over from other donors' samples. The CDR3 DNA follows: TGTGCCAGCAGTTTCCGCCGGATGAACACTGAAGCTTTCTTT. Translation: CASSFRRMNTEAFF.